This T cell receptor (beta chain) was found in a study of shared clonotypes between healthy human individuals. Study details: Participating donors consisted of two women and a few men aged 18 to 49. Plates per donor: three CD4 naive, three CD4 memory, two CD8 naive, one CD8 memory. Whole-study results and caveats: Blood alone was sampled, and tissue repertoires likely differ.

Trimming at V came to 3 bases and at J to 0 bases, leaving 3 bases not matched to a gene. CDR3 size: 15 residues. From germline, CDR1 is MNHNS and CDR2 SASEGT. The naive CD8 population came from CD45RO-negative cells selected for CCR7, without terminally differentiated effector memory CD45RA+ cells. To note about this clone: No antigen is known for it.

Generated by immunoSEQ multiplex PCR, the TCRdb table keeps only in-frame clones and is missing some. The sample has some 2,000,000 clones; just under 95% are singletons. Source material: naive CD8+ T cells sorted from blood. The rearrangement uses TRBV6-1 and TRBJ1-1; 8 bases agree with TRBD1. This TCR derives from a man aged 18-30 years in good health. CDR3 loop: CASSDRGQVNTEAFF. The CDR3 DNA reads TGTGCCAGCAGTGATCGGGGACAGGTGAACACTGAAGCTTTCTTT.